This T cell receptor beta chain was sequenced during a study of cytomegalovirus exposure and HLA in healthy donors (dated by TCRdb to the late 2010s). Regarding the complete study: An earlier analysis of several hundred of the donors reported approximately 300 Gb of sequence data and 95 million to 140 million unique TCR beta sequences obtained from 150 million to 200 million T cells. An early release covering roughly 580 HLA-typed donors comprised around 300 gigabases of sequencing data and 85 million or so unique TCR sequences. Of the roughly 400 genotyped donors, roughly 80% fell in the genetic ancestry cluster associated with self-reported Caucasian donors. The study aimed to test whether cataloging public T cell receptors could reveal signatures of past pathogen exposure. The study used immunosequencing to profile the T cell repertoires of 600 to 850 subjects and linked those repertoires to cytomegalovirus serostatus. Besides the first cohort of 666 subjects, a separate validation cohort made up of around 120 different subjects was used. High-throughput TCR immunosequencing, statistical association of individual TCRs with disease status, and machine learning were combined to predict cytomegalovirus infection status. A later analysis re-analyzed previously published TCR beta repertoires from 660 or so donors and added high-resolution HLA genotyping to study TCR occurrence patterns. Rather than using new phenotypic data, the later analysis identified candidate immune exposures from TCR beta sequences and from how often those sequences occurred across donors. An earlier analysis of some 500 of the donors used high-throughput TCR beta sequencing to judge whether each TCR beta V gene segment behaved as functional or pseudogenic. Donor age, sex, ethnicity and CMV serostatus were compiled together with the repertoire data. Genome-wide SNP genotypes for about 55% of the roughly 670 donors were used in a later genetic analysis, which treated that subset as a discovery cohort. All discovery cohort repertoires had been generated on a single sequencing platform. HLA typing included class I and class II loci at four-digit resolution. The number of typed donors differed by locus: about 620-640 for A, B, C, DRB1 and DQB1; some 500 for DQA1; 606 for DPA1; and roughly 450 for DPB1. Five DR-DQ haplotypes were handled as single units for association and clustering because linkage in the cohort was strong. On average, approximately 250,000 unique TCR beta nucleotide sequences were sequenced per donor among 300 to 500 genotyped donors of the cohort, with roughly 18% of those sequences being non-productive. On the study overall, not on this receptor specifically: In an earlier analysis of roughly 560 of the donors, most TCR beta V segments were observed in productive rearrangements about 90% or about 30% of the time, broadly matching IMGT annotations. In vitro tests confirmed that three of the cytomegalovirus-associated TCR beta chains recognize cytomegalovirus antigens. Assigning TCR associations to individual alleles was difficult when HLA alleles, especially DR and DQ, strongly co-occurred. In a later analysis, HLA-associated TCR beta chains showed more clonal expansion and lower generation probabilities than non-associated chains that were equally common. Presence/absence analyses assumed roughly uniform sequencing depth across donors, an assumption that may not hold. A further reported finding was that TCR beta sequences accurately predicted the HLA-A and HLA-B alleles for most subjects in the first cohort. Because some donors lacked HLA typing at each locus, the association tests relied only on the typed subset. According to a later genetic analysis, donors in an Asian-associated ancestry cluster had fewer N-insertions in productive TCRs than the approximately 700-donor mean. In a later analysis, TCR association rates were found to vary across HLA loci, with the most associated TCRs seen for DRB1 alleles and the fewest for HLA-C alleles. It was suggested by the authors that the approach could potentially be generalized to other disease states and immunological phenotypes. A cluster of highly shared sequence variants was judged likely to represent a technical artifact of the sequencing pipeline. At a false discovery rate of 0.05, a later analysis linked 16,951 TCR beta sequences to specific HLA alleles. Cytomegalovirus status was reported to be diagnosed by the classifier with high specificity and sensitivity in both the original and validation cohorts. A later analysis reported that several top co-occurrence clusters appeared linked to parvovirus B19, influenza, CMV and Epstein-Barr virus. Most TCR sequences were seen in very few donors, while some public TCRs were found in many individuals. The study listed 150 to 200 TCR beta chains as associated with cytomegalovirus. Some IMGT-functional V segments, including TRBV6-2 and TRBV6-3, could not be told apart with the 87-base-pair reads, so those segments were excluded. Linkage disequilibrium might explain the correlated functional status among segregating V segments, but an unknown experimental factor could not be ruled out. Most CMV-associated TCR beta chains appeared to be HLA-restricted in a later analysis, and the HLA associations seemed to be driven largely by CMV exposure. Because counts were too low, 15 to 20 rarely observed V segments, including chromosome 9 orphons, were excluded from the earlier analysis of 587 of the donors. The only immune exposure information available for the cohort was CMV serostatus. This cohort had only TCR beta chains sequenced, and the lack of alpha or paired-chain data limited which features could be detected. In a later genetic analysis, a missense DCLRE1C variant was associated with V-gene and J-gene trimming of TCR beta chains, and the association was replicated in an independent cohort.

Library construction relied on the immunoSEQ multiplex PCR assay. A mixture of 60 forward primers for TCR Vbeta segments and 13 reverse primers for TCR Jbeta segments was used in the multiplex PCR. A multiplex PCR assay on genomic DNA amplified the CDR3 region of rearranged TCR beta genes. Amplified TCR beta libraries were sequenced as 87-base-pair reads on the Illumina HiSeq System. In the original analysis: A later analysis counted some 74 million unique TCR beta chains across the 500 to 850 repertoires, and roughly 10 million of these chains were shared by at least two donors. A nearest-neighbor algorithm error-corrected the raw reads and collapsed the reads into unique sequences, merging closely related sequences to remove PCR and sequencing errors. CDR3 sequences were aligned to IMGT reference sequences to assign V, D and J gene segments. For a sequence to be retained, a match of at least six nucleotides was required to both a V gene segment and a J gene segment. A rearrangement was called productive if the CDR3 had no stop codons and remained in frame with V and J, and every other rearrangement was called non-productive. Following IMGT convention, CDR3 was defined as the stretch from the second conserved V-encoded cysteine up to the conserved J-encoded phenylalanine. In an earlier analysis of 550 to 650 of the donors, sequences lacking an unambiguous match to a single V gene segment were excluded. In an earlier analysis of 450 to 700 of the donors, V segments were called functional above 56.7% productive rearrangements and were called segregating when the between-donor standard deviation exceeded 5%. To diagnose cytomegalovirus status from the catalog of TCR beta chain sequences, a statistical classification framework was built. A later analysis assigned V and J genes by comparing TCR nucleotide sequences with IMGT/GENE-DB human TR gene sequences. In a later analysis, CDR3 sequences and most-parsimonious VDJ recombination scenarios were assigned using the TCRdist pipeline. A later analysis defined each TCR beta chain by its CDR3 amino acid sequence plus V-gene family, and excluded reads lacking a unique V-gene family. To address suspected cross-contamination and a sequencing artifact, a later analysis removed roughly 640 highly shared, low-generation-probability nucleotide sequences. In a later analysis, a clonal expansion index for each public chain was calculated from normalized within-repertoire ranks of inferred template counts. In a later analysis, generation probabilities were computed with a VDJ recombination model fitted to out-of-frame rearrangements, and the resulting probabilities were checked against IGoR. Hypergeometric tests were used in a later analysis to score TCR-TCR, TCR-HLA and TCR-CMV co-occurrence, with a repertoire-size bias correction applied to the TCR pairs. In a later analysis, false discovery rates were estimated by permuting HLA or CMV assignments 20 times. In a later analysis, co-occurring TCRs were grouped using DBSCAN, with TCRdist sequence similarity added in when clustering inside HLA-allele-positive subsets. Repertoires with fewer than 30,000 or more than 120,000 public chains, plus five repertoires with anomalous nucleotide sharing, were excluded from co-occurrence clustering. The table was pulled from immuneACCESS by TCRdb, which kept in-frame rearrangements only. Such tables lose some clones; where checked, under half of the loss comes from unresolved V genes, and the rest has no known cause. The V and J calls and clone size were taken over from that table, and D and trimming were inferred from the DNA. Counted in this sample were fewer than 150,000 clones; around 80% of them appeared once. Clones ranked in the top ten supply roughly 4.7% of the sample.

Germline trimming amounts to 3 bases on V and 4 bases on J, with 6 as the count of junction bases outside the gene matches. Inclusive of the bounding cysteine and phenylalanine, the CDR3 is 16 residues long. Only the CDR3 part of the read is kept: 48 bases, read in frame from the first base. CDR1 is given as KGHSH and CDR2 as LQKENI, both from the germline V gene. In total, 630 or so healthy bone marrow donors made up the cohort. Cohort members were all nominally healthy when sampled, although unrecorded immune exposures were likely present. The donor tested CMV seronegative and was one of the 352 seronegative cohort members. A peripheral blood sample was provided by each donor, and peripheral blood mononuclear cells were used for TCR beta sequencing. Genomic DNA extraction from the blood cell samples was performed with the Qiagen DNeasy Blood Extraction Kit. In its sample, this clone was seen a few times. The antigen it recognizes is unknown. No qualities accompany the bases; no much larger clone lies one base away.

The chain couples TRBV18 to TRBJ2-2; TRBD1 fits 9 bases in the junction. This TCR derives from a male donor in good health and CMV-seronegative. The sequenced material came from PBMCs. The CDR3 protein: CASSPIGTGITGELFF. The nucleotide sequence reads as follows: TGTGCCAGCTCACCTATCGGGACAGGGATCACCGGGGAGCTGTTTTTT. Joined to the reference TRBV18 and TRBJ2-2 proteins, this CDR3 gives the full variable domain: NAGVMQNPRHLVRRRGQEARLRCSPMKGHSHVYWYRQLPEEGLKFMVYLQKENIIDESGMPKERFSAEFPKEGPSILRIQQVVRGDSAAYFCASSPIGTGITGELFFGEGSRLTVL.